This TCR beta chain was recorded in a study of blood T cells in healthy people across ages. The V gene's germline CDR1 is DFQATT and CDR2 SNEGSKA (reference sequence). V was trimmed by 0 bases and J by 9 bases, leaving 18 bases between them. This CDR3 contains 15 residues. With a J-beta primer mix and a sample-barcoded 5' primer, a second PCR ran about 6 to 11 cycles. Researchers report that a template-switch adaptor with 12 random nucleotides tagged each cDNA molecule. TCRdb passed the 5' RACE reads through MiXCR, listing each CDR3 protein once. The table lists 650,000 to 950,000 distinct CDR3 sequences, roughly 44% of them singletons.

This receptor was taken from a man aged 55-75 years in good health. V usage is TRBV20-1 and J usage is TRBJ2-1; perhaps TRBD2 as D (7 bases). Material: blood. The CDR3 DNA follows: TGCAGTGCTAGAGATCCTGGGACTACCAGGGGTGAGCAGTTCTTC. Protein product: CSARDPGTTRGEQFF.